The TCR beta chain described here comes from a study of cytomegalovirus exposure and HLA in healthy donors. The CDR3 is 15 residues long. CDR1 is MDHEN and CDR2 is SYDVKM in the germline V gene. V was clipped by 6 bases and J by 6 bases; unmatched bases: 7. PCR primers comprised 60 Vbeta and 13 Jbeta primers. Methods used by the authors: An analysis that came later counted roughly 87 million unique TCR beta chains, approximately 11 million shared. Some clones are missing from TCRdb's copy, which holds only in-frame ones; the method was immunoSEQ multiplex PCR. For V, J and clone size, that table is used; D and trimming come from the DNA. This table holds under 200,000 clones, 70% to 80% found once. Regarding this clone: No antigen is known for it.

Study results and limitations: In a later analysis, CMV-associated beta chains were mostly HLA-associated, it appeared. The records held CMV serostatus as the only immune exposure information.

Sequenced material: PBMCs. This TCR derives from a man under 40 in good health and CMV-seronegative. The genes are TRBV28 and TRBJ2-1, with 11 nucleotides matching TRBD1. CDR3 sequence: CASRSTGTGGNEQFF. CDR3 nucleotide sequence: TGTGCCAGCAGGTCTACCGGGACAGGGGGCAATGAGCAGTTCTTC.